The clone carrying this T cell receptor beta chain was observed a single time. These data are taken from a study of blood T cell repertoires in COVID-19. Across the study: In each case, the material was cDNA or gDNA derived from T cells, B-cell-depleted T cells, or PBMCs.

The CDR3 runs to 16 residues. Germline lookup yields CDR1 LNHDA and CDR2 SQIVND (reference sequence). Trimming shortened V by 3 bases and J by 4 bases, and 16 bases separated the two germline ends. Per the original methods: Quantification of nucleated cells was approximated via reference gene primer amplification. Libraries were prepared by immunoSEQ multiplex PCR; TCRdb keeps only in-frame clonotypes and omits some of them. V, J and clone size reflect that table, while D and trimming were determined from the DNA. The sample has more than 150,000 clones; about 80% are singletons. The receptor's source is a woman aged 70 to 79 with acute or convalescent COVID-19. The chain links TRBV19 to TRBJ1-5, with D perhaps matching TRBD1 (6 bases). Input material: peripheral blood. CDR3: CASSILRDTGNQPQHF. In nucleotides, the CDR3 is TGTGCCAGTAGTATCCTGCGAGATACAGGGAATCAGCCCCAGCATTTT.